The entry below describes one T cell receptor beta chain. Its antigen is undetermined. This sample is drawn from a study of CD4+ T cells in melanoma. Study-wide results and limits: In melanoma, neoantigen-specific CD4+ T cells reportedly differed in differentiation state. A reported correlation linked neoantigen-specific CD4+ T cells to CD8+, macrophage and B cell function.

The V and J ends lost 8 bases and 0 bases respectively, with 17 bases between them. The CDR3 is made up of 15 amino acids. Germline loops: CDR1 SEHNR, CDR2 FQNEAQ (reference sequence). Generated by immunoSEQ multiplex PCR, the TCRdb table keeps only in-frame clones and is missing some. Of around 15,000 clones in the sample, around 76% are singletons; the top ten hold roughly 12%. This clonotype was obtained from a human donor with melanoma. Sequences were obtained from cells from a culture (not recorded whether cultured in vitro). This chain joins TRBV7-9 and TRBJ2-7; no clear D. For the CDR3, the DNA is TGTGCCAGCGGACGCTTTATAGTTGACTCCTACGAGCAGTACTTC. This codes for CASGRFIVDSYEQYF.